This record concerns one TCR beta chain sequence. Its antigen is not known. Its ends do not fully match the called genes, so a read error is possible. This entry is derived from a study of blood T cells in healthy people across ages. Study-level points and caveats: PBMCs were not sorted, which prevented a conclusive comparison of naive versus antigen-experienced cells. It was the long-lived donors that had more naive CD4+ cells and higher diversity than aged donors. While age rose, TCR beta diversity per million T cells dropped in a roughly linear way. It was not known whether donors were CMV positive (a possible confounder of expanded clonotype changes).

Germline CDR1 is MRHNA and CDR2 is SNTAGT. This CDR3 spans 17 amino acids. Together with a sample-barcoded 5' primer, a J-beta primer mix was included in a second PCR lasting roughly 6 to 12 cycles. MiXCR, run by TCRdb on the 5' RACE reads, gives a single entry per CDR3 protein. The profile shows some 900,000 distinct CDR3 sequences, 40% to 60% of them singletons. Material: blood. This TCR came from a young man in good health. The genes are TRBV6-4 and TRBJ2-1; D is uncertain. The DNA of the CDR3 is TGTGCCAGCAGTGCCTACCCAGTTCAGGCGTCCTACAATGGGCAGTTCTTC. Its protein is CASSAYPVQASYNGQFF.